What follows is one TCR beta chain and its context. As yet, its antigen is unknown. This may stem from a read error, because a much larger clone lies one nucleotide away. The entry originates in a study of molecular identifiers for immune sequencing clone quantification. The study's findings and limits: In naive cells, clones above 20 RNA copies held under 1% of molecules, whereas in effector cells they held over 98%.

Listed TCR primers, together with previously described methods, were used for the bulk TCR libraries. MiXCR, run by TCRdb on the PCR reads, gives a single entry per CDR3 protein. The sample lists around 320,000 distinct CDR3 sequences; over 20% were seen once. Naive CD8 T cells were sorted, and the gate applied was CD8+CD4-CCR7+CD45RA+. The length of the CDR3 is 13 residues. Trimming removed 3 bases from V and 6 bases from J, with 15 bases in between. Germline V gene lookup returns CDR1 GTSNPN and CDR2 SVGIG (reference sequence). The genes are TRBV30 and TRBJ2-7; D might be TRBD1 (6 bases). The sample was naive CD8+ T cells from blood, with Jurkat cell RNA spiked in. Subset denoted: FACS-sorted CD8+CD4-CCR7+CD45RA+ naive T cells. The sequence was obtained from a human donor in good health. Some libraries in this study had Jurkat cell RNA spiked in. This CDR3 is CAWRPTGPLEQYF. For the CDR3, the DNA is TGTGCCTGGAGGCCGACAGGACCCCTCGAGCAGTACTTC.